Listed below are T cell receptor beta chains from one sample, sequenced in a study of blood T cell repertoires in COVID-19. TCRdb's copy holds only in-frame clones and misses some; the assay was immunoSEQ multiplex PCR. The table records 150,000 or so clones, roughly 82% of them present only once. Sequenced material: peripheral blood. The receptors here all came from a human donor with acute or convalescent COVID-19. The donor label of this sample is uncertain. Both conserved end residues are part of each CDR3. The order of the fields is CDR3 length, J gene, V gene, clone size, D gene, CDR3 DNA, CDR3 protein. A D gene is named only where the DNA matches it firmly. Size values are once, few and many counts, or a class for expanded clones, and some rows have none.

len: 16
j_gene: TRBJ2-5
v_gene: TRBV5-5
abundance: NA
d_gene: NA
CDR3nt: TGTGCCAGCAGCTTAATTGGTCGCAGGGCGGGGGAGACCCAGTACTTC
CDR3aa: CASSLIGRRAGETQYF

len: 14
j_gene: TRBJ1-2
v_gene: TRBV14
abundance: NA
d_gene: NA
CDR3nt: TGTGCCAGCAGCCAACTTACAGGGCCCTATGGCTACACCTTC
CDR3aa: CASSQLTGPYGYTF

len: 14
j_gene: TRBJ1-6
v_gene: TRBV7-3
abundance: NA
d_gene: NA
CDR3nt: TGTGCCAGCAGCTTGACCAGGATTGATTCACCCCTCCACTTT
CDR3aa: CASSLTRIDSPLHF

len: 16
j_gene: TRBJ2-1
v_gene: TRBV19
abundance: few
d_gene: TRBD2
CDR3nt: TGTGCCAGTAGTCCCCGCCTAGCGGGGAACTACAATGAGCAGTTCTTC
CDR3aa: CASSPRLAGNYNEQFF

len: 15
j_gene: TRBJ1-6
v_gene: TRBV6-5
abundance: NA
d_gene: TRBD1
CDR3nt: TGTGCCAGCCAGTTCGACAGGGGGTATAATTCACCCCTCCACTTT
CDR3aa: CASQFDRGYNSPLHF

len: 15
j_gene: TRBJ1-2
v_gene: TRBV5-8
abundance: NA
d_gene: NA
CDR3nt: TGTGCCAGCAGCTCGCGCGGGGCAGTTAACTATGGCTACACCTTC
CDR3aa: CASSSRGAVNYGYTF

len: 16
j_gene: TRBJ1-4
v_gene: TRBV4-2
abundance: NA
d_gene: TRBD1
CDR3nt: TGTGCCAGCAGCCACGGATCTAGACAGGGTTATGAAAAACTGTTTTTT
CDR3aa: CASSHGSRQGYEKLFF

len: 17
j_gene: TRBJ2-2
v_gene: TRBV6-4
abundance: once
d_gene: TRBD1
CDR3nt: TGTGCCAGCAGCACCAGCTACAGGGGGCATCACACCGGGGAGCTGTTTTTT
CDR3aa: CASSTSYRGHHTGELFF

len: 16
j_gene: TRBJ1-2
v_gene: TRBV7-2
abundance: NA
d_gene: TRBD1
CDR3nt: TGTGCCAGCAGACCGCCCGGGACAGGGGGCCTCTATGGCTACACCTTC
CDR3aa: CASRPPGTGGLYGYTF

len: 13
j_gene: TRBJ1-2
v_gene: TRBV6-4
abundance: few
d_gene: NA
CDR3nt: TGTGCCAGCAGTAGGCAGGGTAATTATGGCTACACCTTC
CDR3aa: CASSRQGNYGYTF

len: 15
j_gene: TRBJ1-3
v_gene: TRBV7-9
abundance: NA
d_gene: NA
CDR3nt: TGTGCCAGCAGCCCCGGACTGGCCTCTGGAAACACCATATATTTT
CDR3aa: CASSPGLASGNTIYF

len: 13
j_gene: TRBJ1-1
v_gene: TRBV19
abundance: NA
d_gene: TRBD1
CDR3nt: TGTGCCAGCAACAGGGGGGGGAACACTGAAGCTTTCTTT
CDR3aa: CASNRGGNTEAFF

len: 14
j_gene: TRBJ1-5
v_gene: TRBV7-9
abundance: NA
d_gene: NA
CDR3nt: TGTGCCAGCAGCCACGGGGGGCTGAGTCAGCCCCAGCATTTT
CDR3aa: CASSHGGLSQPQHF

len: 14
j_gene: TRBJ2-7
v_gene: TRBV5-4
abundance: NA
d_gene: NA
CDR3nt: TGTGCCAGCAGCTACCTAGCTAACTTGTACGAGCAGTACTTC
CDR3aa: CASSYLANLYEQYF

len: 15
j_gene: TRBJ1-6
v_gene: TRBV3-1/TRBV3-2
abundance: few
d_gene: NA
CDR3nt: TGTGCCAGCAGCCAGCCGACAGGACCTAATTCACCCCTCCACTTT
CDR3aa: CASSQPTGPNSPLHF

len: 16
j_gene: TRBJ2-2
v_gene: TRBV27
abundance: NA
d_gene: TRBD1
CDR3nt: TGTGCCAGCAGTTTAGAACGACAGGGGGCAGCCGGGGAGCTGTTTTTT
CDR3aa: CASSLERQGAAGELFF

len: 13
j_gene: TRBJ1-4
v_gene: TRBV15
abundance: NA
d_gene: NA
CDR3nt: TGTGCCACCAGCAGAGACAGGTCTGAAAAACTGTTTTTT
CDR3aa: CATSRDRSEKLFF

len: 16
j_gene: TRBJ2-5
v_gene: TRBV15
abundance: NA
d_gene: NA
CDR3nt: TGTGCCACCAGCAGAGACAGGGGAAACGTCCAAGAGACCCAGTACTTC
CDR3aa: CATSRDRGNVQETQYF

len: 18
j_gene: TRBJ1-2
v_gene: TRBV4-1
abundance: NA
d_gene: NA
CDR3nt: TGCGCCAGCAGCCAAGCGGGATTCGGAGGAGACAGGCATTATGGCTACACCTTC
CDR3aa: CASSQAGFGGDRHYGYTF

len: 14
j_gene: TRBJ2-5
v_gene: TRBV9
abundance: NA
d_gene: TRBD2
CDR3nt: TGTGCCAGCAGCGTAGCTAGCGGGGTGGAGACCCAGTACTTC
CDR3aa: CASSVASGVETQYF

len: 16
j_gene: TRBJ2-7
v_gene: TRBV6-1
abundance: few
d_gene: TRBD1
CDR3nt: TGTGCCAGCAGTGCCCTGGACAGGGGTAGCTCCTACGAGCAGTACTTC
CDR3aa: CASSALDRGSSYEQYF

len: 13
j_gene: TRBJ1-5
v_gene: TRBV4-1
abundance: NA
d_gene: NA
CDR3nt: TGCGCCAGCAGCAGGGGCCCCAATCAGCCCCAGCATTTT
CDR3aa: CASSRGPNQPQHF

len: 14
j_gene: TRBJ1-4
v_gene: TRBV4-2
abundance: NA
d_gene: NA
CDR3nt: TGTGCCAGCAGCCAGACACAGGGCGGCGAAAAACTGTTTTTT
CDR3aa: CASSQTQGGEKLFF

len: 14
j_gene: TRBJ2-2
v_gene: TRBV30
abundance: NA
d_gene: NA
CDR3nt: TGTGCCTGGAATGGCGGGGCCAACACCGGGGAGCTGTTTTTT
CDR3aa: CAWNGGANTGELFF

len: 18
j_gene: TRBJ1-3
v_gene: TRBV4-3
abundance: NA
d_gene: TRBD1
CDR3nt: TGCGCCAGCAGCCAAGACCCTCTAACAGGGGGAGGCAGAAACACCATATATTTT
CDR3aa: CASSQDPLTGGGRNTIYF

len: 16
j_gene: TRBJ2-5
v_gene: TRBV3-1/TRBV3-2
abundance: NA
d_gene: TRBD2
CDR3nt: TGTGCCAGCAGCCAAGGGGTAGCGGGGATCCAAGAGACCCAGTACTTC
CDR3aa: CASSQGVAGIQETQYF

len: 16
j_gene: TRBJ1-3
v_gene: TRBV10-3
abundance: NA
d_gene: TRBD1
CDR3nt: TGTGCCATCAGTGTCGGGGCGACAGGGGGAGGAAACACCATATATTTT
CDR3aa: CAISVGATGGGNTIYF

len: 15
j_gene: TRBJ1-5
v_gene: TRBV6-5
abundance: NA
d_gene: NA
CDR3nt: TGTGCCAGCACCAGGGCCAGGGGCCCCAATCAGCCCCAGCATTTT
CDR3aa: CASTRARGPNQPQHF

len: 15
j_gene: TRBJ2-6
v_gene: TRBV7-3
abundance: NA
d_gene: NA
CDR3nt: TGTGCCAGCAGCCACGGAGCGACTGGGGCCAACGTCCTGACTTTC
CDR3aa: CASSHGATGANVLTF